Listed below are T cell receptor beta chains from one sample, sequenced in a study of blood T cell repertoires in COVID-19. Data came from immunoSEQ multiplex PCR; TCRdb stores just in-frame clones and leaves some out. The repertoire includes about 170,000 clones, 85% to 90% of them detected once, and approximately 11% sits in the top ten. Source material: peripheral blood. Receptors were obtained from a woman aged 55 to 70 with COVID-19, enrolled during active disease. Both conserved end residues are part of each CDR3. D genes are given only for firm matches. A row's size may be missing; if present it is once, few, many or a size class.

J: TRBJ2-7
V: TRBV29-1
size: once
D: TRBD1
DNA: TGCAGCGCAAGAGGGGGGACAGGGGACCCCTACGAGCAGTACTTC
CDR3: CSARGGTGDPYEQYF

J: TRBJ2-7
V: TRBV30
size: NA
D: TRBD1
DNA: TGTGCCGGGGGATCGATGGGACAGGGGTCCTCCTACGAGCAGTACTTC
CDR3: CAGGSMGQGSSYEQYF

J: TRBJ1-1
V: TRBV18
size: NA
D: NA
DNA: TGTGCCAGCTCACCCTTCCTTAAGGGAGATAACACTGAAGCTTTCTTT
CDR3: CASSPFLKGDNTEAFF

J: TRBJ2-1
V: TRBV7-2
size: NA
D: TRBD2
DNA: TGTGCCAGCAGCTTCGGGGGCGGGACTAGTATCAATGAGCAGTTCTTC
CDR3: CASSFGGGTSINEQFF

J: TRBJ1-4
V: TRBV11-2
size: NA
D: NA
DNA: TGTGCCAGCAGCTTGAGGGCGAGGGATGAAAAACTGTTTTTT
CDR3: CASSLRARDEKLFF

J: TRBJ1-2
V: TRBV7-8
size: NA
D: NA
DNA: TGTGCCAGCAGCTCAAACAGGGCTCCGGGCTATGGCTACACCTTC
CDR3: CASSSNRAPGYGYTF

J: TRBJ1-4
V: TRBV5-5
size: NA
D: NA
DNA: TGTGCCAGCAGCCGAGGATTTAGTGCAACTAATGAAAAACTGTTTTTT
CDR3: CASSRGFSATNEKLFF

J: TRBJ1-1
V: TRBV29-1
size: NA
D: TRBD1
DNA: TGCAGCGTTGCTGGACAGGGCACTGAAGCTTTCTTT
CDR3: CSVAGQGTEAFF

J: TRBJ2-1
V: TRBV11-2
size: NA
D: NA
DNA: TGTGCCAGCAGCTTAAAACTAGCTACGTCTTCCTACAATGAGCAGTTCTTC
CDR3: CASSLKLATSSYNEQFF

J: TRBJ2-1
V: TRBV11-2
size: NA
D: TRBD2
DNA: TGTGCCAGCAGCTTCGGGACTAGCGGGAGAGGCAATGAGCAGTTCTTC
CDR3: CASSFGTSGRGNEQFF

J: TRBJ2-5
V: TRBV7-9
size: NA
D: NA
DNA: TGTGCCAGCAGTCCTATTCTATCCCCGGAGACCCAGTACTTC
CDR3: CASSPILSPETQYF

J: TRBJ1-1
V: TRBV7-2
size: NA
D: TRBD1
DNA: TGTGCCAGCAGGAGCCTGGACAGGGTCGTAATGAACACTGAAGCTTTCTTT
CDR3: CASRSLDRVVMNTEAFF

J: TRBJ2-5
V: TRBV2
size: NA
D: TRBD1
DNA: TGTGCCAGCACGGACAGGGTTGGCGAGACCCAGTACTTC
CDR3: CASTDRVGETQYF

J: TRBJ2-1
V: TRBV7-8
size: once
D: TRBD1
DNA: TGTGCCAGCAGCTTCCACGACAGGGGCCTATCCTACAATGAGCAGTTCTTC
CDR3: CASSFHDRGLSYNEQFF

J: TRBJ2-7
V: TRBV29-1
size: NA
D: NA
DNA: TGCAGCGTTGATTCCCGGACTCTAAGCTCCTACGAGCAGTACTTC
CDR3: CSVDSRTLSSYEQYF

J: TRBJ1-3
V: TRBV7-2
size: NA
D: TRBD1
DNA: TGTGCCAGCAGCCCAGGGGGCGGTGGAAACACCATATATTTT
CDR3: CASSPGGGGNTIYF

J: TRBJ2-1
V: TRBV19
size: NA
D: TRBD1
DNA: TGTGCCAGTAGTCACGGACAGGTGTCGAGCTCCTACAATGAGCAGTTCTTC
CDR3: CASSHGQVSSSYNEQFF

J: TRBJ2-3
V: TRBV9
size: NA
D: TRBD2
DNA: TGTGCCAGCAGCGTAGATCTAGCGGTCCGCACAGATACGCAGTATTTT
CDR3: CASSVDLAVRTDTQYF

J: TRBJ2-7
V: TRBV24-1
size: NA
D: TRBD1
DNA: TGTGCCACCAGGGGGCCTGGGACAGTCCGTGGCGAGCAGTACTTC
CDR3: CATRGPGTVRGEQYF

J: TRBJ2-3
V: TRBV6-5
size: NA
D: NA
DNA: TGTGCCAGCAGAAGGGGGAAAGATACGCAGTATTTT
CDR3: CASRRGKDTQYF

J: TRBJ2-3
V: TRBV2
size: NA
D: TRBD1
DNA: TGTGCCAGCACAACGGGACAGGGTCCGATGACAGATACGCAGTATTTT
CDR3: CASTTGQGPMTDTQYF

J: TRBJ2-1
V: TRBV5-1
size: NA
D: TRBD1
DNA: TGCGCCAGCAGCCCCTCGACAGGGGAGTCCTACAATGAGCAGTTCTTC
CDR3: CASSPSTGESYNEQFF

J: TRBJ1-4
V: TRBV19
size: NA
D: TRBD1
DNA: TGTGCCAGCTCGGACAGGGGGATTTGGACGGGTGAAAAACTGTTTTTT
CDR3: CASSDRGIWTGEKLFF

J: TRBJ1-1
V: TRBV10-3
size: NA
D: NA
DNA: TGTGCCATCAGTGAATTAAATCTGGGTGGGCCAGGGCCCACTGAAGCTTTCTTT
CDR3: CAISELNLGGPGPTEAFF

J: TRBJ1-4
V: TRBV5-1
size: NA
D: NA
DNA: TGCGCCAGCAGCTTGGGGGGGCTCCCCGGAGAAAAACTGTTTTTT
CDR3: CASSLGGLPGEKLFF

J: TRBJ2-4
V: TRBV11-3
size: NA
D: TRBD1
DNA: TGTGCCAGCAGCTTATGGACAGGGATGGTCAAAAACATTCAGTACTTC
CDR3: CASSLWTGMVKNIQYF

J: TRBJ2-7
V: TRBV7-2
size: NA
D: NA
DNA: TGTGCCAGCAGCTCCCGTCGGGGGGCCCACTACGAGCAGTACTTC
CDR3: CASSSRRGAHYEQYF

J: TRBJ2-5
V: TRBV6-5
size: NA
D: TRBD1
DNA: TGTGCCAGCAGACCCGGAACAGGGGAAGAGACCCAGTACTTC
CDR3: CASRPGTGEETQYF

J: TRBJ1-1
V: TRBV5-1
size: NA
D: TRBD1
DNA: TGCGCCAGCAGCCCAAGACAGGGATGGGACACTGAAGCTTTCTTT
CDR3: CASSPRQGWDTEAFF

J: TRBJ1-2
V: TRBV29-1
size: NA
D: TRBD1
DNA: TGCAGCGTTGTGGGGGGCACAGGGGACAACTATGGCTACACCTTC
CDR3: CSVVGGTGDNYGYTF

J: TRBJ1-1
V: TRBV5-1
size: NA
D: NA
DNA: TGCGCCAGCAGCTGGGGGCAGGGTATGGGCACTGAAGCTTTCTTT
CDR3: CASSWGQGMGTEAFF

J: TRBJ2-3
V: TRBV25-1
size: few
D: NA
DNA: TGTGCCAGCAGTGTACAAGATACAGATACGCAGTATTTT
CDR3: CASSVQDTDTQYF

J: TRBJ1-1
V: TRBV30
size: NA
D: TRBD1
DNA: TGTGCCTGGAGTTTGTGGACAGGGTCGAGTGGGAACACTGAAGCTTTCTTT
CDR3: CAWSLWTGSSGNTEAFF

J: TRBJ1-4
V: TRBV29-1
size: NA
D: TRBD1
DNA: TGCAGCGTTGACGACAGGGTCGGTGAAAAACTGTTTTTT
CDR3: CSVDDRVGEKLFF

J: TRBJ2-4
V: TRBV27
size: NA
D: NA
DNA: TGTGCCAGCAGTTTAACTAGCGCCAAAAACATTCAGTACTTC
CDR3: CASSLTSAKNIQYF

J: TRBJ2-1
V: TRBV4-3
size: NA
D: TRBD2
DNA: TGCGCCAGCAGCCGCAAACTAGCGGGAGAGGGATATGAGCAGTTCTTC
CDR3: CASSRKLAGEGYEQFF

J: TRBJ2-5
V: TRBV6-1
size: NA
D: NA
DNA: TGTGCCAGCAGTGAATCAACGGGGGACCAAGAGACCCAGTACTTC
CDR3: CASSESTGDQETQYF

J: TRBJ1-2
V: TRBV20-1
size: NA
D: NA
DNA: TGCAGTGCGCTACAGTCATATGGCTACACCTTC
CDR3: CSALQSYGYTF

J: TRBJ1-3
V: TRBV2
size: NA
D: NA
DNA: TGTGCCAGCAGTGACGGCGGCGTCTCTGGAAACACCATATATTTT
CDR3: CASSDGGVSGNTIYF

J: TRBJ1-6
V: TRBV7-2
size: NA
D: NA
DNA: TGTGCCAGCAGCTTTTCCTCAGGGTATAATTCACCCCTCCACTTT
CDR3: CASSFSSGYNSPLHF

J: TRBJ1-4
V: TRBV5-1
size: few
D: NA
DNA: TGCGCCAGCAGCTTGGTCCCCCCAGGGCTGGAGGAAAAACTGTTTTTT
CDR3: CASSLVPPGLEEKLFF

J: TRBJ1-4
V: TRBV11-3
size: NA
D: NA
DNA: TGTGCCAGCAGCGTAGGCCAACTAGATGAAAAACTGTTTTTT
CDR3: CASSVGQLDEKLFF

J: TRBJ2-5
V: TRBV30
size: once
D: TRBD2
DNA: TGTGCCTGGAGTGTACCTAAGGTAGCGGGAGCCCTAGAGACCCAGTACTTC
CDR3: CAWSVPKVAGALETQYF

J: TRBJ1-2
V: TRBV15
size: NA
D: TRBD1
DNA: TGTGCCACCAGCAGAGATCGGACAGGGGGCAACTATGGCTACACCTTC
CDR3: CATSRDRTGGNYGYTF

J: TRBJ1-4
V: TRBV11-2
size: NA
D: NA
DNA: TGTGCCAGCAGCTTAAAGGTCACGACAGCAACTAATGAAAAACTGTTTTTT
CDR3: CASSLKVTTATNEKLFF

J: TRBJ2-2
V: TRBV7-6
size: NA
D: NA
DNA: TGTGCCAGCAGCTTAGTCGGGACAAACGGGGAGCTGTTTTTT
CDR3: CASSLVGTNGELFF

J: TRBJ2-7
V: TRBV5-1
size: NA
D: TRBD2
DNA: TGCGCCAGCAGCTTAACCACTAGCGGGAGGAACGAGCAGTACTTC
CDR3: CASSLTTSGRNEQYF

J: TRBJ1-2
V: TRBV9
size: few
D: NA
DNA: TGTGCCAGCAGCGTTCAGGGCTATGGCTACACCTTC
CDR3: CASSVQGYGYTF

J: TRBJ1-5
V: TRBV6-6
size: NA
D: NA
DNA: TGTACCAGCAGTTACCAAACAGGAAGCAATCAGCCCCAGCATTTT
CDR3: CTSSYQTGSNQPQHF

J: TRBJ2-7
V: TRBV27
size: once
D: TRBD1
DNA: TGTGCCGCTAGACCAATCACAGGGGGCGCCTACTACGAGCAGTACTTC
CDR3: CAARPITGGAYYEQYF